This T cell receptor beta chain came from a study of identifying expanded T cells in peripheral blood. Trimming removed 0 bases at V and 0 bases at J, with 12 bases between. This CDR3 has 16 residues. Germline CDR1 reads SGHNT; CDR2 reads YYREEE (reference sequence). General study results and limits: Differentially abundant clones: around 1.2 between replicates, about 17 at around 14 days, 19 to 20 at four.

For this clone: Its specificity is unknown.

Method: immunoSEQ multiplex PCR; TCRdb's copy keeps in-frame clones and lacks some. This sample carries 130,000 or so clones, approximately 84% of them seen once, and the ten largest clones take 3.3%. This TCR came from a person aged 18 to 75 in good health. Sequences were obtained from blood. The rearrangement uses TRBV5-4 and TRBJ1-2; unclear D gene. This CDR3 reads CASSLAWGGSNYGYTF. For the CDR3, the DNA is TGTGCCAGCAGCTTGGCTTGGGGAGGATCTAACTATGGCTACACCTTC.